Only one count was recorded for the clone carrying this T cell receptor beta chain. This CDR3 is 18 amino acids long. CDR1 is SGHTA and CDR2 is FQGNSA in the germline V gene. V was shortened by 6 bases and J by 1 base, with 24 bases between the two germline ends. These data come from a study of cytomegalovirus exposure and HLA in healthy donors. Measured with immunoSEQ multiplex PCR; TCRdb has only the in-frame clones, and not every one. In the table there are under 200,000 clones, about 90% of which are singletons. The sequenced sample consisted of PBMCs. V usage is TRBV7-2 and J usage is TRBJ1-2, with a possible D match to TRBD1 (6 bases). This receptor was identified in a woman in her twenties or thirties in good health and CMV-seronegative. The CDR3 protein is CASRSDPRDKAFNYGYTF. CDR3 nucleotides: TGTGCCAGCAGATCCGACCCCAGGGACAAGGCTTTTAACTATGGCTACACCTTC.